The T cell receptor beta chain described here comes from a study of shared clonotypes between healthy human individuals. Study details: The study drew on a couple of women and a few men aged 18 to 49 as donors.

Every subset's genomic DNA went evenly onto several immunoSEQ plates. Authors' methods: Filtering differed since immunoSEQ provided only junctions, with no quality scores. The repertoire was sequenced with immunoSEQ multiplex PCR; TCRdb's copy has only in-frame clones and lacks some. V and J calls plus clone size are reproduced from that table; the DNA served to infer D and trimming. The repertoire holds more than 400,000 clones, with 78% as singletons. Germline lookup yields CDR1 SGDLS and CDR2 YYNGEE. V gave up 5 bases and J gave up 7 bases; unmatched junction bases: 17. The CDR3 loop spans 17 amino acids. Study donors comprised healthy, HIV-negative adults devoid of recent acute infection or vaccination.

V is TRBV9 and J is TRBJ1-5, with 8 bases that match TRBD1. The sequencing sample was made of PBMCs. The clonotype originates from a woman between 40 and 55 years old in good health. Some clones in this sample may be carry-over from other donors' samples. CDR3 sequence: CASRESIRQGKDQPQHF. The DNA for the CDR3 is TGTGCCAGCAGAGAATCAATACGACAGGGGAAAGACCAGCCCCAGCATTTT.